Sequencing of this T cell receptor beta chain was carried out in a study of cytomegalovirus exposure and HLA in healthy donors (dated by TCRdb to the late 2010s). Turning to the overall study: An earlier analysis of approximately 550 of the donors reported about 250 Gb of sequence data and some 120 million unique TCR beta sequences from about 180 million T cells. An early release covering roughly 600 HLA-typed donors comprised 300 to 350 gigabases of sequencing data and tens of millions of unique TCR sequences. The genetic ancestry cluster associated with self-reported Caucasian donors included roughly four fifths of the approximately 430 genotyped donors. The aim of the study was to test whether cataloging public T cell receptors could identify signatures of past pathogen exposure. The T cell repertoires of under 700 subjects were profiled by immunosequencing and related to cytomegalovirus serostatus. Along with the roughly 670-subject first cohort, a separate validation cohort of over a hundred different subjects was used. The study combined high-throughput TCR immunosequencing, statistical association of individual TCRs with disease status, and machine learning to predict cytomegalovirus infection status. In a later analysis, previously published TCR beta repertoires from 666 donors were re-analyzed and high-resolution HLA genotyping was added so that TCR occurrence patterns could be studied. The later analysis used no new phenotypic data to find candidate immune exposures, relying instead on TCR beta sequences and their occurrence across donors. An earlier analysis of some 600 of the donors applied high-throughput TCR beta sequencing to assess whether each TCR beta V gene segment acted as functional or pseudogenic. Donor age, sex, ethnicity and CMV serostatus were compiled alongside the repertoire data. A later genetic analysis took genome-wide SNP genotypes for about 55% of the roughly 700 donors and used that subset as a discovery cohort. All discovery cohort repertoires had been generated using a single sequencing platform. Class I and class II HLA loci were covered by the typing at four-digit resolution. The number of typed donors differed by locus: about 620-630 for A, B, C, DRB1 and DQB1; 522 for DQA1; around 610 for DPA1; and about 450 for DPB1. Because of strong linkage in the cohort, roughly five DR-DQ haplotypes were treated as single units for association and clustering. On average, about 240,000 unique TCR beta nucleotide sequences were sequenced per donor among 398 genotyped donors of the cohort, with around 19% of those sequences being non-productive. Paper-wide results and their limitations: A later analysis found that most CMV-associated TCR beta chains appeared HLA-restricted, with HLA associations seemingly driven largely by CMV exposure. Presence/absence analyses assumed roughly uniform sequencing depth across donors, an assumption that may not hold. This cohort had only TCR beta chains sequenced, and the lack of alpha or paired-chain data limited which features could be detected. According to a later genetic analysis, donors in an Asian-associated ancestry cluster had fewer N-insertions in productive TCRs than the roughly 670-donor mean. Immune exposure information for the cohort was limited to CMV serostatus. A total of fewer than 200 TCR beta chains were listed by the study as associated with cytomegalovirus. In a later analysis, the rate of TCR association differed among HLA loci, with DRB1 alleles having the most associated TCRs and HLA-C alleles having the fewest. Because counts were too low, approximately 15 rarely observed V segments, including chromosome 9 orphons, were excluded from the earlier analysis of a few hundred of the donors. Because some donors lacked HLA typing at each locus, the association tests relied only on the typed subset. In a later analysis, HLA-associated TCR beta chains showed more clonal expansion and lower generation probabilities than non-associated chains that were equally common. In an earlier analysis of some 640 of the donors, most TCR beta V segments were observed in productive rearrangements about 90% or about 30% of the time, broadly matching IMGT annotations. Strong co-occurrence of HLA alleles, especially DR and DQ, made assigning TCR associations to individual alleles difficult. The sequencing pipeline was judged likely to have produced a cluster of highly shared sequence variants as a technical artifact. In vitro tests confirmed that a few of the cytomegalovirus-associated TCR beta chains recognize cytomegalovirus antigens. Because the 87-base-pair reads could not distinguish some IMGT-functional V segments, including TRBV6-2 and TRBV6-3, those segments were excluded. A later analysis associated around 16,000 TCR beta sequences with specific HLA alleles at a false discovery rate of 0.05. Linkage disequilibrium might explain the correlated functional status among segregating V segments, but an unknown experimental factor could not be ruled out. According to the authors, the approach could potentially be generalized to other disease states and immunological phenotypes. In a later genetic analysis, a missense DCLRE1C variant was associated with V-gene and J-gene trimming of TCR beta chains, and the association was replicated in an independent cohort. Most TCR sequences were observed very rarely across donors, whereas some public TCRs were present in many individuals. In a later analysis, several top co-occurrence clusters were reported to appear linked to parvovirus B19, influenza, CMV and Epstein-Barr virus. A further reported finding was that TCR beta sequences accurately predicted the HLA-A and HLA-B alleles for most subjects in the first cohort. The classifier was reported to diagnose cytomegalovirus status with high specificity and sensitivity in both the original cohort and the validation cohort.

In total, 666 healthy bone marrow donors made up the cohort. At the time of sampling, every cohort member was nominally healthy, though immune exposures that went unrecorded were likely present. The donor tested CMV seronegative and was one of the 352 seronegative cohort members. A peripheral blood sample was provided by each donor, and peripheral blood mononuclear cells were used for TCR beta sequencing. The Qiagen DNeasy Blood Extraction Kit was used to extract genomic DNA from the blood cell samples. Note on this clone: Its antigen remains unidentified. Base qualities are not at hand, and no much larger clone is one base apart.

Receptors were amplified or captured by the immunoSEQ multiplex PCR assay. For the multiplex PCR, a mixture combining 60 forward primers for TCR Vbeta segments and 13 reverse primers for TCR Jbeta segments was used. The CDR3 region of rearranged TCR beta genes was amplified from genomic DNA by a multiplex PCR assay. On the Illumina HiSeq System, the amplified TCR beta libraries were sequenced as 87-base-pair reads. Regarding the original processing steps: A later analysis tallied roughly 76 million unique TCR beta chains across the approximately 670 repertoires, and around 12 million of those chains were shared by two or more donors. Raw reads were error-corrected and collapsed into unique sequences with a nearest-neighbor algorithm that merged closely related sequences to remove PCR and sequencing errors. CDR3 sequences were aligned to IMGT reference sequences to assign V, D and J gene segments. For a sequence to be retained, at least a six-nucleotide match to both a V gene segment and a J gene segment was required. Rearrangements were called productive when the CDR3 lacked stop codons and stayed in frame with V and J; all others were non-productive. Following IMGT convention, CDR3 was defined as the stretch from the second conserved V-encoded cysteine up to the conserved J-encoded phenylalanine. Sequences without an unambiguous match to a single V gene segment were excluded from the earlier analysis of 587 of the donors. An earlier analysis of about 600 of the donors called V segments functional above 56.7% productive rearrangements and segregating when the between-donor standard deviation exceeded 5%. A statistical classification framework was built to diagnose cytomegalovirus status from the catalog of TCR beta chain sequences. V and J gene assignment, in a later analysis, came from comparing TCR nucleotide sequences with IMGT/GENE-DB human TR gene sequences. Using the TCRdist pipeline, a later analysis assigned CDR3 sequences along with most-parsimonious VDJ recombination scenarios. A later analysis defined each TCR beta chain by its CDR3 amino acid sequence plus V-gene family, and excluded reads lacking a unique V-gene family. As a way to deal with suspected cross-contamination and a sequencing artifact, a later analysis dropped approximately 590 nucleotide sequences that were highly shared and had low generation probability. For each public chain, a later analysis derived a clonal expansion index from normalized ranks of inferred template counts within each repertoire. A later analysis computed generation probabilities with a VDJ recombination model fitted to out-of-frame rearrangements, and checked the results against IGoR. In a later analysis, TCR-TCR, TCR-HLA and TCR-CMV co-occurrence was scored with hypergeometric tests, and a repertoire-size bias correction was applied to TCR pairs. False discovery rates were estimated in a later analysis by permuting HLA or CMV assignments 20 times. A later analysis grouped co-occurring TCRs with DBSCAN, adding TCRdist sequence similarity when clustering within HLA-allele-positive subsets. Repertoires with fewer than 30,000 or more than 120,000 public chains were left out of co-occurrence clustering, as were five repertoires with anomalous nucleotide sharing. This is the immuneACCESS table as TCRdb keeps it, with only in-frame sequences that have V and J called. A part of the clones is gone; compared with another copy, unresolved V genes explain less than half, and the rest is unexplained. That table supplies the V and J calls and clone size; D and trimming were determined from the DNA. Across this sample there are over 120,000 clones, with under 90% seen only once. The ten biggest clones cover approximately 4.1% of the sample.

A distance of 10 bases separates the germline ends of V and J, which lose 0 bases and 4 bases respectively. The CDR3 holds 14 amino acids from the cysteine to the phenylalanine. The kept DNA is CDR3 alone, 42 bases in frame from the first base. CDR1 SGHRS and CDR2 YFSETQ were looked up in the germline V gene. What was sequenced was PBMCs. The V and J genes are TRBV5-1 and TRBJ1-1, with a tentative D gene TRBD1 over 5 matching bases. The sequence was obtained from a man in his forties in good health and CMV-seronegative. The sequence in DNA is TGCGCCAGCAGCTTGGCAGGGATGACCACTGAAGCTTTCTTT. This encodes CASSLAGMTTEAFF. The CDR3 plus the reference TRBV5-1 and TRBJ1-1 genes for the other parts give the full variable domain: KAGVTQTPRYLIKTRGQQVTLSCSPISGHRSVSWYQQTPGQGLQFLFEYFSETQRNKGNFPGRFSGRQFSNSRSEMNVSTLELGDSALYLCASSLAGMTTEAFFGQGTRLTVV.